Sequencing of this TCR beta chain was carried out in a study of a mutant IDH1 vaccine in newly diagnosed glioma. Overall study: Of treated patients, roughly 62% were men and approximately 40% women, averaging 40.4 years. Patients' prior therapy spanned radiotherapy, temozolomide, or both; most underwent both.

The repertoire was sequenced with immunoSEQ multiplex PCR; TCRdb's copy has only in-frame clones and lacks some. The data show about 59,000 clones, 91% seen once. Comment on this clone: Its target is unknown.

The time point was: baseline, week 1 (first vaccination visit). Treatment of the sample: pre-vaccination baseline after standard-of-care therapy. Overall study results and limits: No link was apparently found between pseudoprogression and changes in top peripheral T cell clonotypes.

The material was PBMCs, obtained from a glioma patient treated with radiotherapy, temozolomide or both. The sequence was collected from a middle-aged man with glioma.

This chain's CDR3 is CASSRDSETYNEQFF. CDR3 sequence (DNA): TGTGCCAGCAGTCGGGACAGCGAGACCTACAATGAGCAGTTCTTC. The chain couples TRBV6-5 to TRBJ2-1; 7 nucleotides line up with TRBD1. The CDR3 loop spans 15 amino acids. The germline V gene encodes CDR1 MNHEY and CDR2 SVGAGI. Losses at the gene ends were 5 bases for V and 2 bases for J; bases not matched to a gene: 6.